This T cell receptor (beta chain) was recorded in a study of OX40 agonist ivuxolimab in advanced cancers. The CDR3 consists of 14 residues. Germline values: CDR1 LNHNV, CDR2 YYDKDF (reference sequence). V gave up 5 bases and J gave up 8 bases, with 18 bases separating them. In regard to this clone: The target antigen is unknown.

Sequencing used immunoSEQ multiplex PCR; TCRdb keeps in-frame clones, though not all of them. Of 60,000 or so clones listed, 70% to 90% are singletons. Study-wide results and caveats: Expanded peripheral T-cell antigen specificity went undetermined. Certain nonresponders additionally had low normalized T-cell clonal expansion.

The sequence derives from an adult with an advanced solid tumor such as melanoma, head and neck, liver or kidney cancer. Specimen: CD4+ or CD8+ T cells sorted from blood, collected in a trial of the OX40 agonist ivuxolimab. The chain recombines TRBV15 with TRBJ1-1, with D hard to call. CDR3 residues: CATSSQSGQSEAFF. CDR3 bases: TGTGCCACCAGCTCCCAGAGCGGCCAAAGCGAAGCTTTCTTT.